This T cell receptor (beta chain) is from a study of T cell responses to AZD1222 COVID-19 vaccine. Germline V gene data show CDR1 as SGHVS and CDR2 as FQNEAQ. Trimming stripped 1 base from V and 6 bases from J, with 10 bases between. This CDR3 comprises 13 residues. Clones were sequenced by immunoSEQ multiplex PCR, and TCRdb holds only the in-frame ones, with some missing. The profile covers 100,000 to 140,000 clones, with roughly 90% appearing a single time and approximately 4.5% taken by the ten largest. Material: peripheral blood, obtained on day 0 of AZD1222 vaccination. This clonotype was sampled from an adult in good health. The rearrangement uses TRBV7-8 and TRBJ2-7, with TRBD1 as a possible D gene (5 bases). CDR3 sequence (DNA): TGTGCCAGCAGCTTAGTGTTGACAGCCGAGCAGTACTTC. Translated: CASSLVLTAEQYF.